This T cell receptor beta chain comes out of a study of OX40 agonist ivuxolimab in advanced cancers. Whole-study findings and limits: Clonal expansion by week 6 occurred in CD4+ and CD8+ blood T cells (at 0.1 to 3.0 mg/kg). Still undetermined is the antigen specificity of the expanded peripheral T cells.

On cycle 4 day 1 and cycle 7 day 1, as well as at baseline, blood was sampled. The CDR3 loop spans 14 amino acids. The ends lost 4 bases at V and 4 bases at J; junction bases unmatched: 4. The V gene's germline CDR1 is SGHTA and CDR2 FQGNSA. Sequencing used immunoSEQ multiplex PCR; TCRdb keeps in-frame clones, though not all of them. The sample includes under 70,000 clones, 75% to 90% of them seen just once. Note on this clone: The antigen is not known.

The input for sequencing was CD4+ or CD8+ T cells sorted from blood, taken in a trial of the OX40 agonist ivuxolimab. The chain joins TRBV7-2 to TRBJ1-1; TRBD1 matches 9 bases. This receptor was obtained from an adult with an advanced solid tumor such as melanoma, head and neck, liver or kidney cancer. The CDR3 DNA reads as TGTGCCAGCAGCTCACAGGGGGCAGTCACTGAAGCTTTCTTT. Translated, it gives CASSSQGAVTEAFF.